This TCR beta chain derives from a study of blood T cell repertoires in COVID-19. The overall study: The United States, Italy and Spain were the sources of the acute and convalescent COVID-19 samples.

The V gene end was trimmed by 2 bases and the J gene end by 8 bases; junction bases not matched to a gene: 8. CDR1 is MNHEY, CDR2 SVGEGT, per germline. CDR3 length: 14 residues. In the original processing: Reference gene primer amplification gave nucleated cell count estimates. This table comes from immunoSEQ multiplex PCR, and its TCRdb copy is limited to in-frame clones, with some not included. V, J and clone size derive from that table, while D and trimming were established from the DNA sequence. The sample has around 120,000 clones, 90% seen once; the top ten hold 3.5% to 4.5%. The clonotype originates from a woman in her sixties or seventies with COVID-19, enrolled during active disease. The sample consisted of peripheral blood. This sequence joins TRBV6-2 or TRBV6-3 and TRBJ1-2; 7 nucleotides align to TRBD1. CDR3 sequence: CASSYAGDRRGYTF. The CDR3 DNA reads TGTGCCAGCAGTTACGCCGGGGACAGAAGGGGCTACACCTTC.